Below, 21 T cell receptor beta chains from the same sample are listed, as sequenced in a study of T cells in Graves' hyperthyroidism and ophthalmopathy (dated by TCRdb to between 2019 and 2020). Library creation used multiplex PCR. These reads were obtained on an Illumina HiSeq 2000. The TCR beta CDR3 regions were amplified from RNA transcripts. The TCR CDR3 was subjected to a first round of RT-PCR using the HTBI primer set and the Qiagen OneStep RT-PCR kit. TCRdb trimmed the raw reads at Q25, called clones with MiXCR and kept productive beta chains. CDR3 protein duplicates are merged, each entry listing the most common genes and DNA. This sample is represented by about 560,000 distinct CDR3 sequences; roughly 17% of them were singletons. Jointly, the top ten make up 18% of the sample. Sequenced material: blood. Receptors originate from a woman between 18 and 30 years old with Graves' hyperthyroidism.

This clonotype occurred many times. The chain uses TRBV15 and TRBJ2-3; 7 bases map to TRBD2. V lost 4 bases to trimming and J lost 0 bases; unmatched junction nucleotides: 7. Per the germline V gene, CDR1 is LNHNV and CDR2 is YYDKDF (reference sequence). The CDR3 loop spans 16 amino acids. CDR3 amino acids: CATSTGTTASTDTQYF. DNA of the CDR3: TGTGCCACCAGCACCGGGACTACCGCCAGCACAGATACGCAGTATTTT.

This clonotype was counted a single time. V gene TRBV6-5 combines with J gene TRBJ2-2, with D unclear. Germline lookup yields CDR1 MNHEY and CDR2 SVGAGI. V gave up 0 bases and J gave up 0 bases, with 5 bases separating them. The CDR3 is 15 amino acids. This CDR3 reads CASSYSRANTGELFF. Here the CDR3 DNA reads TGTGCCAGCAGTTACTCTCGCGCGAACACCGGGGAGCTGTTTTTT.

This clonotype was detected only a few times. The chain links TRBV20-1 to TRBJ2-1, with D perhaps matching TRBD1 or TRBD2 (5 bases each). Trimming removed 4 bases at V and 2 bases at J, with 21 bases between. The germline gives CDR1 DFQATT, CDR2 SNEGSKA (reference sequence). The CDR3 covers 17 residues. CDR3 coding DNA: TGCAGTGCTACCCCGACCGGACGGGGCGGACCCTACAATGAGCAGTTCTTC. This gives the protein CSATPTGRGGPYNEQFF.

CDR3 region: CATSREGTKNTEAFF. CDR3 in DNA: TGTGCCACCAGCAGGGAGGGGACAAAGAACACTGAAGCTTTCTTT. This chain joins TRBV15 and TRBJ1-1; D possibly corresponds to TRBD1 (6 bases). Germline assignment: CDR1 LNHNV and CDR2 YYDKDF (reference sequence). The CDR3 contains 15 residues. V dropped 3 bases and J dropped 1 base, with 12 bases sitting between them.

The V call is TRBV6-1, the J call TRBJ2-3; TRBD2 aligns across 12 bases. Unmatched junction bases numbered 3, after V lost 4 bases and J lost 1 base. The CDR3 is 16 residues long. From germline, CDR1 is MNHNS and CDR2 SASEGT. The CDR3 DNA reads TGTGCCAGCAGTGTACTAGCGGGGGGACGCACAGATACGCAGTATTTT. Translating it yields CASSVLAGGRTDTQYF.

The sample holds a few counts of this clonotype. J is TRBJ1-2 and V is TRBV4-1; 7 bases fit TRBD1. Germline V gene sequence: CDR1 MGHRA, CDR2 YSYEKL. V was pared by 0 bases and J by 4 bases, with 5 bases of the junction left unmatched. The CDR3 consists of 15 residues. The CDR3 nucleotides read TGCGCCAGCAGCCAAGATGGGGCAGGGGGCTATGGCTACACCTTC. This encodes CASSQDGAGGYGYTF.

The sample holds many counts of this clonotype. The chain uses TRBV28 and TRBJ2-7; 7 bases match TRBD1. Trimming cost V 6 bases and J 2 bases; bases outside gene matches: 7. The CDR3 loop spans 14 amino acids. Looked up from germline, CDR1 is MDHEN and CDR2 is SYDVKM. The CDR3 DNA follows: TGTGCCAGCAGACCGAACAGGGGTCCCTACGAGCAGTACTTC. Translation gives CASRPNRGPYEQYF.

V gene TRBV27 combines with J gene TRBJ2-7; D might be TRBD1 (6 bases). The CDR3 extends over 14 amino acids. The germline CDR1 and CDR2 sequences are MNHEY and SMNVEV (reference sequence). Between the trimmed V and J ends, which lost 3 bases and 6 bases, there was a span of 15 bases. The CDR3 nucleotides are TGTGCCAGCAGTTTGGGTCAGGGGAGCCGCGAGCAGTACTTC. Protein: CASSLGQGSREQYF.

This clonotype has ten or more counts. The chain carries TRBV3-1 and TRBJ2-5; 7 nucleotides line up with TRBD2. The CDR3 has 14 amino acids. The trim removed 4 bases at V and 2 bases at J, leaving 4 bases unmatched. CDR1 and CDR2 (germline): LGHDT, YNNKEL (reference sequence). CDR3 sequence: CASSPGTIQETQYF. The DNA for the CDR3 is TGTGCCAGCAGCCCCGGGACTATACAAGAGACCCAGTACTTC.

V gene TRBV2 combines with J gene TRBJ2-1; 10 bases line up with TRBD2. The CDR3 spans 15 residues. V was pared by 4 bases and J by 7 bases, with 7 bases of the junction left unmatched. Germline V CDR1 and CDR2: SNHLY, FYNNEI. The CDR3, as DNA: TGTGCCAGCAGTGCGCAGCTAGCGGGGGTGAATGAGCAGTTCTTC. Amino acid sequence: CASSAQLAGVNEQFF.

This clonotype was detected a few times. The CDR3 DNA reads as TGCAGTGCTAGCCAGGGGCGCAATTCACCCCTCCACTTT. Amino acid sequence: CSASQGRNSPLHF. The chain is built from TRBV20-1 and TRBJ1-6; D possibly corresponds to TRBD1 (6 bases). Germline CDR1 DFQATT, CDR2 SNEGSKA (reference sequence). V was pared by 3 bases and J by 7 bases, with 10 bases between. The CDR3 contains 13 residues.

This clonotype has ten or more counts. The chain employs TRBV3-1 and TRBJ1-1; 7 nucleotides align to TRBD1. V lost 5 bases and J lost 3; bases outside the gene matches: 3. The germline V gene encodes CDR1 LGHDT and CDR2 YNNKEL (reference sequence). This CDR3 region has 13 residues. CDR3 nucleotide sequence: TGTGCCAGCAGCTACAGGGGTGACACTGAAGCTTTCTTT. It is translated as CASSYRGDTEAFF.

The chain combines TRBV12-3 or TRBV12-4 with TRBJ2-1; D might be TRBD2 (6 bases). This CDR3 has 14 amino acids. Trimming shortened V by 4 bases and J by 3 bases, and 10 bases separated the two germline ends. In DNA form, the CDR3 reads TGTGCCAGCAGTTCCCTAGCGAACTACAATGAGCAGTTCTTC. Its translation is CASSSLANYNEQFF.

V usage is TRBV29-1 and J usage is TRBJ2-7; 7 bases match TRBD2. CDR1 is SQVTM and CDR2 is ANQGSEA in the germline V gene. Germline trimming cut 0 bases from V and 1 base from J; bases unmatched to any gene: 3. This CDR3 contains 14 residues. This chain's CDR3 is CSVEDTGGSYEQYF. Here the CDR3 DNA reads TGCAGCGTTGAAGATACGGGGGGATCCTACGAGCAGTACTTC.

V and J are TRBV25-1 and TRBJ2-7, with 9 bases matching TRBD1. Germline loops: CDR1 MGHDK, CDR2 SYGVNS. The CDR3 contains 14 residues. V lost 9 bases to trimming and J lost 0 bases; unmatched junction nucleotides: 6. The CDR3: CASTGTGISYEQYF. DNA for the CDR3: TGTGCCAGTACCGGGACAGGGATCTCCTACGAGCAGTACTTC.

About this clonotype itself: A much larger clonotype is one base distant, so this may be a read error. This chain connects TRBV12-3 or TRBV12-4 to TRBJ2-3, with D possibly matching TRBD2 (5 bases). The CDR3 is 15 residues long. The CDR3 is CASSLSPSSTDAQYF. DNA for the CDR3: TGTGCCAGCAGTTTATCTCCTTCTAGCACAGATGCGCAGTATTTT.

The rearrangement joins TRBV6-1 to TRBJ1-2; D gene ambiguous. Germline-derived CDR1 and CDR2 are MNHNS and SASEGT. V was pared by 2 bases and J by 4 bases, with 8 bases between. The CDR3 has 13 amino acids. The CDR3 bases are TGTGCCAGCAGTGAATTGACTGGCTATGGCTACACCTTC. Protein product: CASSELTGYGYTF.

This clonotype showed up many times. DNA for the CDR3: TGTGCCAGCAGTTACGGAGGGGGGGCAGCTTCCTACACAGATACGCAGTATTTT. Translation gives CASSYGGGAASYTDTQYF. The rearrangement uses TRBV7-2 and TRBJ2-3, with D possibly TRBD2 on 7 matching bases. CDR3 length: 18 amino acids. Germline-derived CDR1 and CDR2 are SGHTA and FQGNSA. Trimming pared 6 bases from V and 2 bases from J, leaving 24 bases between.

At least ten counts were recorded for this clonotype. The CDR3 coding sequence is TGTGCCACCAGTGATCCCGGACAGGGGGACAGCACAGATACGCAGTATTTT. This encodes CATSDPGQGDSTDTQYF. The chain is built from TRBV24-1 and TRBJ2-3; 10 bases fit TRBD1. Germline V gene data show CDR1 as KGHDR and CDR2 as SFDVKD. The CDR3 has 17 amino acids. V was clipped by 3 bases and J by 0 bases; unmatched bases: 5.

The chain links TRBV27 to TRBJ2-7; 7 nucleotides line up with TRBD1. The J segment lost 1 base and the V segment lost 5 bases, leaving 8 bases of the junction unmatched. From germline, CDR1 is MNHEY and CDR2 SMNVEV (reference sequence). This CDR3 has 15 residues. The CDR3 is CASSTTGTASYEQYF. The DNA for the CDR3 is TGTGCCAGCAGTACAACCGGGACAGCATCCTACGAGCAGTACTTC.

This clonotype was picked up a small number of times. V and J are TRBV5-1 and TRBJ2-2; D call uncertain. Germline CDR1 and CDR2: SGHRS and YFSETQ. The V end was cut by 0 bases, the J end by 5 bases, with 11 bases between. The CDR3 is 15 residues long. CDR3 protein: CASSLAWGTTGELFF. The CDR3 DNA reads TGCGCCAGCAGCTTGGCTTGGGGAACGACCGGGGAGCTGTTTTTT.